This entry is about one TCR beta chain. Sequenced by immunoSEQ multiplex PCR; TCRdb stores in-frame clones only, minus some. The sample contains around 86,000 clones, more than 70% of which appear only once. V trimming: 6 bases; J trimming: 4 bases; junction bases outside the gene matches: 14. The CDR3 covers 16 residues. Germline V gives CDR1 MNHEY, CDR2 SMNVEV (reference sequence). The data stem from a study of blood T cell repertoires in COVID-19. This TCR came from a human donor with acute or convalescent COVID-19. The donor label of this sample is uncertain. The sequenced material came from peripheral blood. The gene calls are TRBV27 and TRBJ1-2, with TRBD1 matching 7 bases. CDR3 residues: CASSRFTGTAFYGYTF. CDR3 in DNA: TGTGCCAGCAGCCGATTCACCGGGACAGCCTTCTATGGCTACACCTTC.